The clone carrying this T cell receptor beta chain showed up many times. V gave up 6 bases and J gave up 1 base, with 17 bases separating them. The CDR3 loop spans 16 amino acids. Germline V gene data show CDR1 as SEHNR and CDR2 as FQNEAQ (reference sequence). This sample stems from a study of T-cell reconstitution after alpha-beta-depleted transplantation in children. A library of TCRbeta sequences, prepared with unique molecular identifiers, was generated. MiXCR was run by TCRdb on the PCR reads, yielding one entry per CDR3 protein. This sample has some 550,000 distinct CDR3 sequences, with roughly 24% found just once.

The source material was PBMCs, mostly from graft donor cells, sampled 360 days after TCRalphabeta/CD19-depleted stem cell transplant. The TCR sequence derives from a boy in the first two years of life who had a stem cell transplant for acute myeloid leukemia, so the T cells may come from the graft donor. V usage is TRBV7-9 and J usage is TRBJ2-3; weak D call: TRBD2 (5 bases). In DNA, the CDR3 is TGTGCCAGCAGTCTGCCTCGGGGTATCCGCACAGATACGCAGTATTTT. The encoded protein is CASSLPRGIRTDTQYF. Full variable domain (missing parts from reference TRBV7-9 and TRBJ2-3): DTGVSQNPRHKITKRGQNVTFRCDPISEHNRLYWYRQTLGQGPEFLTYFQNEAQLEKSRLLSDRFSAERPKGSFSTLEIQRTEQGDSAMYLCASSLPRGIRTDTQYFGPGTRLTVL.